A selection of T cell receptor beta chains follows, all from one sample in a study of CD8 T cell repertoires and HIV-1 epitope variants. TCRdb's copy holds only in-frame clones and misses some; the assay was immunoSEQ multiplex PCR. The sample has 4,900 or so clones, 50% to 75% seen once; the top ten hold roughly two fifths. What these receptors recognize is not known. Material for sequencing was cultured CD8+ T cells derived from PBMCs. These receptor sequences come from a male donor with HIV. Each CDR3 is given with its conserved first and last residue. A D gene is named only where the DNA matches it firmly. For some rows the clone size is stated as once, few or many, or as a class when expanded; others skip it.

TRBV13	-	-	TRBJ2-7	TGTGCCAGCAGCTGGAGGGGGGGTGAGCAGTACTTC	CASSWRGGEQYF
TRBV6-5	TRBD1	few	TRBJ1-1	TGTGCCAGCAGTTACGCGAACAGGGGGATGAACACTGAAGCTTTCTTT	CASSYANRGMNTEAFF
TRBV28	-	-	TRBJ2-7	TGTGCCAGCAGTTCCCCCGGGACGGTGTCCTACGAGCAGTACTTC	CASSSPGTVSYEQYF
TRBV27	TRBD2	-	TRBJ2-1	TGTGCCAGCAGCCCTCAAGGGACTAACTACAATGAGCAGTTCTTC	CASSPQGTNYNEQFF
TRBV5-4	TRBD2	few	TRBJ2-7	TGTGCCAGCAGCTTGGGCGGGGGGAACAACGAGCAGTACTTC	CASSLGGGNNEQYF
TRBV7-8	-	-	TRBJ2-1	TGTGCCAGCAGCTTAATTAGAGGGCTTCAGAATGAGCAGTTCTTC	CASSLIRGLQNEQFF
TRBV7-9	TRBD1	-	TRBJ2-1	TGTGCCAGCAGCTTGGACAGGGGGCTCAATGAGCAGTTCTTC	CASSLDRGLNEQFF
TRBV10-2	-	-	TRBJ2-4	TGCGCCAGCAGCCCTGTCCAAAGTCTAGCCAAAAACATTCAGTACTTC	CASSPVQSLAKNIQYF
TRBV28	-	once	TRBJ1-5	TGTGCCAGCACCACACCCAGGGGGCCCCAGCATTTT	CASTTPRGPQHF
TRBV12-5	-	-	TRBJ1-6	TGTGCTAGTGGTTTTAGACAGACGGATTCACCCCTCCACTTT	CASGFRQTDSPLHF
TRBV9	-	-	TRBJ2-7	TGTGCCAGCAGCGTAGATGGGGACGGCTACGAGCAGTACTTC	CASSVDGDGYEQYF
TRBV5-1	TRBD2	few	TRBJ2-7	TGCGCCAGCAGCTTGGGTATTAGCGGGGGCTCCTACGAGCAGTACTTC	CASSLGISGGSYEQYF
TRBV14	TRBD2	-	TRBJ2-3	TGTGCCAGCAGCCCGTCACTTTTTGGTAGCGGGAAAGGGAATACGCAGTATTTT	CASSPSLFGSGKGNTQYF
TRBV19	-	-	TRBJ1-1	TGTGCCAGTAGTATGAACACGGCCAACACTGAAGCTTTCTTT	CASSMNTANTEAFF
TRBV4-1	TRBD2	-	TRBJ2-3	TGCGCCAGCAGCCAAGATCCTAGCGGTGCCCAAGCAGATACGCAGTATTTT	CASSQDPSGAQADTQYF
TRBV11-1	TRBD2	-	TRBJ2-7	TGTGCCAGCAGCTTGCTAGCGGGGGCGAGCTCCTACGAGCAGTACTTC	CASSLLAGASSYEQYF
TRBV5-4	-	-	TRBJ1-1	TGTGCCAGCAGCCAAGTGAACACTGAAGCTTTCTTT	CASSQVNTEAFF
TRBV7-9	-	-	TRBJ2-5	TGTGCCAGCAGCTTAGTGGTCAGCGAAGAGACCCAGTACTTC	CASSLVVSEETQYF
TRBV19	-	few	TRBJ1-1	TGTGCCAGTAGTATCACGGGTATGACAGGAGAAGCTTTCTTT	CASSITGMTGEAFF
TRBV5-4	-	-	TRBJ1-2	TGTGCCAGCAGCCCGCCCGGGCAGGCCCTATTTAACTATGGCTACACCTTC	CASSPPGQALFNYGYTF
TRBV14	TRBD1	-	TRBJ2-7	TGTGCCAGCAGCCCGGGACAGGGAGGGTACGAGCAGTACTTC	CASSPGQGGYEQYF
TRBV10-3	TRBD1	-	TRBJ1-1	TGTGCCATCAGGACGGACAGGGAGGGTCGGGACACTGAAGCTTTCTTT	CAIRTDREGRDTEAFF
TRBV5-8	-	-	TRBJ1-3	TGTGCCAGCAGCTTGGGTTCTGGAAACACCATATATTTT	CASSLGSGNTIYF
TRBV25-1	-	few	TRBJ1-2	TGTGCCAGCAGTGAATGGGATGGAGAGGGCTACACCTTC	CASSEWDGEGYTF
TRBV7-2	-	-	TRBJ2-1	TGTGCCAGCAGCGCCCTAAGGAGGGTTGGTGAGCAGTTCTTC	CASSALRRVGEQFF
TRBV28	TRBD1	-	TRBJ1-5	TGTGCCAGCAGTTTGGGACAGGGGGGGACTCAGCCCCAGCATTTT	CASSLGQGGTQPQHF
TRBV5-5	-	-	TRBJ1-1	TGTGCCAGCAGAGAAGACTTGAACACTGAAGCTTTCTTT	CASREDLNTEAFF
TRBV27	-	-	TRBJ2-7	TGTGCCAGCAGTTTATCGTTAGGGACGTTGTCCTACGAGCAGTACTTC	CASSLSLGTLSYEQYF
TRBV5-4	TRBD2	-	TRBJ2-3	TGTGCCAGCAGCTTGGTGCGGGGCCTCTTAGCGGGGGGCACAGATACGCAGTATTTT	CASSLVRGLLAGGTDTQYF
TRBV19	TRBD1	-	TRBJ1-1	TGTGCCAGTAGTATCGGACAGGTGAACACTGAAGCTTTCTTT	CASSIGQVNTEAFF
TRBV2	TRBD2	-	TRBJ2-2	TGTGCCAGCAGTGAATCACTAGCGGGAGACTACGCCGGGGAGCTGTTTTTT	CASSESLAGDYAGELFF
TRBV9	-	-	TRBJ1-1	TGTGCCAGCAGCGTGGAGGGTGTGGGCACTGAAGCTTTCTTT	CASSVEGVGTEAFF
TRBV28	-	-	TRBJ2-2	TGTGCCAGCAGTTTGTGGGCGGAAGGGTCCACCGGGGAGCTGTTTTTT	CASSLWAEGSTGELFF
TRBV7-9	TRBD2	-	TRBJ2-3	TGTGCCAGCAGCACTACTAGCGGGGGACCAGATACGCAGTATTTT	CASSTTSGGPDTQYF
TRBV11-2	TRBD2	-	TRBJ2-7	TGTGCCAGCAGCTTATTTGGGACTAGCGTCCTCTACGAGCAGTACTTC	CASSLFGTSVLYEQYF
TRBV19	TRBD2	-	TRBJ2-1	TGTGCCAGTAGTATAGCGAGGACTAGCGGGGGGTCCTCCTACAATGAGCAGTTCTTC	CASSIARTSGGSSYNEQFF
TRBV28	-	few	TRBJ2-1	TGTGCCAGCAGTTGGGGTAGTGTTGAGCAGTTCTTC	CASSWGSVEQFF
TRBV29-1	TRBD2	-	TRBJ2-1	TGCAGCGCTGCTTCGACTAGCGGAGATTTGAATGAGCAGTTCTTC	CSAASTSGDLNEQFF
TRBV7-6	-	few	TRBJ2-2	TGTGCCAGCAAAAACACCGGGGAGCTGTTTTTT	CASKNTGELFF
TRBV7-9	-	-	TRBJ2-1	TGTGCCAGCAGCTTAGAGGGGAGCTCCTACAATGAGCAGTTCTTC	CASSLEGSSYNEQFF